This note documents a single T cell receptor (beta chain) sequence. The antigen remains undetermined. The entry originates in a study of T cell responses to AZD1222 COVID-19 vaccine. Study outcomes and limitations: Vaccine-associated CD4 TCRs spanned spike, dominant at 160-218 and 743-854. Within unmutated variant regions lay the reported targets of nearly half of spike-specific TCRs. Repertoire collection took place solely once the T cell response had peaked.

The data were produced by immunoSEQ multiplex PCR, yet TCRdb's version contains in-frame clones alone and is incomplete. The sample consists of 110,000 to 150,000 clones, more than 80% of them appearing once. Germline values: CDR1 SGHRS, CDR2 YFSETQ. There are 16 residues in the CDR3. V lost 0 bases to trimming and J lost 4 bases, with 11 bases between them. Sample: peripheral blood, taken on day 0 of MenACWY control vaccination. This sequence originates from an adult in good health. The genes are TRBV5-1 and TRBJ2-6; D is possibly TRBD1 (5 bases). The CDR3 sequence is CASSLDGAGGANVLTF. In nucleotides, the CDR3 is TGCGCCAGCAGCTTGGATGGGGCCGGCGGGGCCAACGTCCTGACTTTC.